This entry lists 11 T cell receptor beta chains sequenced from one sample in a study of a mutant IDH1 vaccine in newly diagnosed glioma. Generated by immunoSEQ multiplex PCR, the TCRdb table keeps only in-frame clones and is missing some. The profile shows about 46,000 clones, 85% to 95% of them singletons. Time point reported: week 35, safety follow-up. Topical imiquimod accompanied each vaccine dose, which consisted of 300 ug of mutant IDH1 20-mer peptide. For these receptors, no antigen is known. Sequenced material: PBMCs, taken from a glioma patient whose treatment included an IDH1 peptide vaccine. The receptors shown here come from a man aged 50-60 years with glioma.

V usage is TRBV5-1 and J usage is TRBJ2-3; 7 bases are a match to TRBD2. Germline lookup yields CDR1 SGHRS and CDR2 YFSETQ. Trimming cost V 0 bases and J 1 base; bases outside gene matches: 8. The CDR3 consists of 17 residues. In nucleotides, the CDR3 is TGCGCCAGCAGCTTGGCCGGGGGGAGTTTGCGCACAGATACGCAGTATTTT. Its translation: CASSLAGGSLRTDTQYF.

This clone came up a few times. The chain employs TRBV7-3 and TRBJ1-1; possibly TRBD1 for D (5 bases). Per the germline V gene, CDR1 is SGHTA and CDR2 is FQGTGA. The CDR3 sequence is 16 residues long. Trimming shortened V by 6 bases and J by 3 bases, and 20 bases separated the two germline ends. CDR3 protein: CASSPTSRAWDTEAFF. CDR3 DNA sequence: TGTGCCAGCAGTCCAACCAGCAGGGCTTGGGACACTGAAGCTTTCTTT.

The chain recombines TRBV7-9 with TRBJ1-4; 7 positions agree with TRBD1. CDR1 SEHNR and CDR2 FQNEAQ come from the germline V gene (reference sequence). V lost 7 bases, J lost 3 bases, and 8 bases stayed unmatched. This CDR3 contains 15 residues. CDR3 loop: CASTDPTGSNEKLFF. In DNA, the CDR3 is TGTGCCAGCACCGACCCGACAGGGTCTAATGAAAAACTGTTTTTT.

The V and J genes are TRBV29-1 and TRBJ2-2; D is perhaps TRBD1 or TRBD2 (5 bases each). CDR1 is SQVTM, CDR2 ANQGSEA, per germline. CDR3 length: 14 amino acids. Trimming pared 6 bases from V and 1 base from J, leaving 12 bases between. CDR3 region: CSVPGPMNTGELFF. CDR3 in DNA: TGCAGCGTCCCGGGACCGATGAACACCGGGGAGCTGTTTTTT.

The gene calls are TRBV7-9 and TRBJ2-5; 7 bases are shared with TRBD1. This CDR3 is built from 15 residues. The V segment lost 5 bases and the J segment 5 bases; nucleotides outside the gene matches: 11. CDR1 SEHNR and CDR2 FQNEAQ come from the germline V gene (reference sequence). The CDR3 loop is CASSGRQGLSETQYF. Here the CDR3 DNA reads TGTGCCAGCAGCGGACGACAGGGTTTATCGGAGACCCAGTACTTC.

The chain employs TRBV5-4 and TRBJ1-1; tentative D call: TRBD1 (5 bases). CDR1 and CDR2 from the germline V gene are SGHNT and YYREEE (reference sequence). This CDR3 region has 16 residues. Trimming took 7 bases from V and 4 from J, leaving 23 bases between them. The DNA of the CDR3 is TGTGCCAGCGGCATCACGTCAGGGAGCCTGGGCACTGAAGCTTTCTTT. It is translated as CASGITSGSLGTEAFF.

This chain joins TRBV27 and TRBJ2-4, with D possibly matching TRBD2 (6 bases). CDR3 length: 13 residues. The V and J ends lost 5 bases and 1 base respectively, with 6 bases between them. CDR1 and CDR2 (germline): MNHEY, SMNVEV (reference sequence). The CDR3 nucleotides read TGTGCCAGCAGTGGGGGGGCCAAAAACATTCAGTACTTC. Translating it yields CASSGGAKNIQYF.

The chain is built from TRBV27 and TRBJ2-3; unclear D gene. The V and J ends lost 3 bases and 2 bases respectively, with 9 bases between them. This CDR3 has 14 residues. CDR1 is MNHEY and CDR2 is SMNVEV in the germline V gene (reference sequence). This chain's CDR3 is CASSFARPTDTQYF. As DNA, the CDR3 is TGTGCCAGCAGTTTTGCTAGGCCCACAGATACGCAGTATTTT.

This chain links TRBV30 with TRBJ1-2; D remains unclear. CDR3 length: 13 amino acids. Germline assignment: CDR1 GTSNPN and CDR2 SVGIG (reference sequence). The ends were cut back, 0 bases at V and 4 bases at J, with 9 bases in the middle. The CDR3 DNA sequence: TGTGCCTGGAGTGTGAGTCGACCCTATGGCTACACCTTC. Translation: CAWSVSRPYGYTF.

V is TRBV5-1 and J is TRBJ2-3, with D possibly TRBD2 on 5 matching bases. The V end was cut by 3 bases, the J end by 0 bases, with 14 bases between. The CDR3 spans 16 residues. CDR1 is SGHRS, CDR2 YFSETQ, per germline. Here the CDR3 reads CASSSTSGSSTDTQYF. CDR3 DNA sequence: TGCGCCAGCAGCTCGACGAGCGGCTCTAGCACAGATACGCAGTATTTT.

This chain links TRBV6-5 with TRBJ1-1; D remains ambiguous. Germline CDR1 and CDR2: MNHEY and SVGAGI. Deletions cut 8 bases from V and 3 bases from J, with 10 bases between. The CDR3 runs to 12 residues. The CDR3 is CASGVGYTEAFF. In nucleotides, the CDR3 is TGTGCCAGCGGAGTGGGATACACTGAAGCTTTCTTT.